This is a list of T cell receptor beta chains from one sample in a study of cytomegalovirus exposure and HLA in healthy donors. The method was immunoSEQ multiplex PCR; TCRdb's version includes in-frame clones alone and lacks a portion of them. The sample consists of some 110,000 clones, 70% to 80% of them appearing once. Material for sequencing was PBMCs. Receptors were obtained from a woman in her late teens or twenties in good health and CMV-seropositive. Both conserved end residues are part of each CDR3. The D gene is left open where the match is weak. Where a row states a size, it is once, few, many or the class of an expanded clone; other rows omit it.

V gene,D gene,J gene,clone size,CDR3 DNA,CDR3 protein
TRBV4-1,NA,TRBJ1-3,NA,TGCGCCAGCATGGAGGGATCAGGAAACACCATATATTTT,CASMEGSGNTIYF
TRBV2,TRBD1,TRBJ1-1,NA,TGTGCCAGCAGTGCTAGGGACAGGGGCGGCACTGAAGCTTTCTTT,CASSARDRGGTEAFF
TRBV27,NA,TRBJ2-2,NA,TGTGCCAGCAGTTTATCTAGCGGGAACACCGGGGAGCTGTTTTTT,CASSLSSGNTGELFF
TRBV6-1,NA,TRBJ1-5,once,TGTGCCAGCAGTGACACCGATACAGGGACGGGTAGCAATCAGCCCCAGCATTTT,CASSDTDTGTGSNQPQHF
TRBV7-9,NA,TRBJ1-4,NA,TGTGCCAGCAGCCCCAGTGCAACTAATGAAAAACTGTTTTTT,CASSPSATNEKLFF
TRBV21-1,NA,TRBJ2-1,NA,TGTGCCAGCAGCAAAAGCGGGGGATTAGACACTGACTCCTACAATGAGCAGTTCTTC,CASSKSGGLDTDSYNEQFF
TRBV5-8,NA,TRBJ2-1,NA,TGTGCCAGCAGCTTGGGTTGGACACGGACTGAGCAGTTCTTC,CASSLGWTRTEQFF
TRBV28,NA,TRBJ2-7,NA,TGTGCCAGCAGCTACCAGGGTTACGAGCAGTACTTC,CASSYQGYEQYF
TRBV28,TRBD1,TRBJ2-2,NA,TGTGCCAGCAACCACAGGGGCACCGGGGAGCTGTTTTTT,CASNHRGTGELFF
TRBV5-1,TRBD2,TRBJ2-7,NA,TGCGCCAGCAGCTTGGAAGGGACTAGCAGCTACGAGCAGTACTTC,CASSLEGTSSYEQYF
TRBV7-9,NA,TRBJ1-1,NA,TGTGCCAGCAGCCAAAAGACAGTGAACACTGAAGCTTTCTTT,CASSQKTVNTEAFF
TRBV6-5,NA,TRBJ1-2,NA,TGTGCCAGCAGTTACGGGGCGGGGCGTTACACCTTC,CASSYGAGRYTF
TRBV4-2,NA,TRBJ2-3,NA,TGTGCCAGCAGCCAAGATCAGGAAGTCCCCCGCACAGATACGCAGTATTTT,CASSQDQEVPRTDTQYF
TRBV28,NA,TRBJ2-5,NA,TGTGCCAGCAGTTTTCATCAGGGGCAAGAGACCCAGTACTTC,CASSFHQGQETQYF
TRBV5-1,NA,TRBJ1-1,NA,TGCGCCAGCAGCTTCCCCGAGGGAAACACTGAAGCTTTCTTT,CASSFPEGNTEAFF
TRBV7-2,TRBD2,TRBJ2-1,NA,TGTGCCAGCAGCTTAAGGTCGCGACTAGCGGGAGGGCCCTCCAATGAGCAGTTCTTC,CASSLRSRLAGGPSNEQFF
TRBV5-1,NA,TRBJ2-3,few,TGCGCCAGCAGCACAATCCCCGGGGCAGATACGCAGTATTTT,CASSTIPGADTQYF
TRBV28,NA,TRBJ1-5,once,TGTGCCAGCAGTTTAGACACAGGTCAGCCCCAGCATTTT,CASSLDTGQPQHF
TRBV7-8,NA,TRBJ2-7,NA,TGTGCCAGCAGCTTCACGGCCTACGAGCAGTACTTC,CASSFTAYEQYF
TRBV11-1,NA,TRBJ2-1,NA,TGTGCCAGCAGCGGGGAGCCTGAGCAGTTCTTC,CASSGEPEQFF
TRBV7-7,TRBD2,TRBJ2-3,once,TGTGCTAGCAGCCCCCTTTTAGCGGGATCAGATACGCAGTATTTT,CASSPLLAGSDTQYF
TRBV30,NA,TRBJ2-1,NA,TGTGCCTGGAGATGGCGGGCCTCCTACAATGAGCAGTTCTTC,CAWRWRASYNEQFF
TRBV19,TRBD1,TRBJ1-2,NA,TGTGCCAGTATCACGACAGGGCGGAACTATGGCTACACCTTC,CASITTGRNYGYTF
TRBV7-6,NA,TRBJ1-1,NA,TGTGCCAGCAGCCCAGACAGGTCGGGCACTGAAGCTTTCTTT,CASSPDRSGTEAFF
TRBV7-9,NA,TRBJ2-5,NA,TGTGCCAGCAGCTTATCGACAGTTCAAGAGACCCAGTACTTC,CASSLSTVQETQYF
TRBV10-3,NA,TRBJ1-1,NA,TGTGCCATCAGGGGGTCGGGGTACCTGGAAGCTTTCTTT,CAIRGSGYLEAFF
TRBV30,TRBD1,TRBJ2-7,few,TGTGCCTGGAGTGCGGGTCTCGGACAGGGAGGTTCCGAGCAGTACTTC,CAWSAGLGQGGSEQYF
TRBV5-6,TRBD1,TRBJ2-6,NA,TGTGCCAGCAGCTTGGTGTCAGGGGGCGCAAGAGTTGGCAACGTCCTGACTTTC,CASSLVSGGARVGNVLTF
TRBV15,NA,TRBJ1-1,NA,TGTGCCACCAGCAGAGACCTAGGGGACACTGAAGCTTTCTTT,CATSRDLGDTEAFF
TRBV7-8,NA,TRBJ2-7,few,TGTGCCAGCAGCTTAGGTCCACAGTTTCTTTTCGAGCAGTACTTC,CASSLGPQFLFEQYF
TRBV19,NA,TRBJ2-3,NA,TGTGCCAGTACCGCGAGGGATACGCAGTATTTT,CASTARDTQYF
TRBV30,NA,TRBJ1-1,NA,TGTGCCTGGAGCCTAAATGAGAACACTGAAGCTTTCTTT,CAWSLNENTEAFF
TRBV2,NA,TRBJ2-1,NA,TGTGCCAGCAGTGAATCCACTAGACGGAGTGGGGAGAGAAAGCCCGGGGTGGGTGAGCAGTTCTTC,CASSESTRRSGERKPGVGEQFF
TRBV6-5,TRBD1,TRBJ1-5,NA,TGTGCCAGCAGACGGACAGGGTCGCAGCCCCAGCATTTT,CASRRTGSQPQHF
TRBV25-1,NA,TRBJ2-5,NA,TGTGCCAGCAGTGAAGCGGTTCCGGGGACCCAGTACTTC,CASSEAVPGTQYF
TRBV6-1,NA,TRBJ2-7,NA,TGTGCCAGCAGTCAAGTCTACCGGGATCATTACGAGCAGTACTTC,CASSQVYRDHYEQYF
TRBV11-1,TRBD2,TRBJ2-1,NA,TGTGCCAGCAGCTTAGGCGGGGGGACTGGGGATGAGCAGTTCTTC,CASSLGGGTGDEQFF
TRBV30,TRBD2,TRBJ2-7,NA,TGTGCCTGGAGTTGGGGACTAGCGGGAACCTACGAGCAGTACTTC,CAWSWGLAGTYEQYF
TRBV7-9,NA,TRBJ2-1,NA,TGTGCCACCGGAATAGGGGCTCCCTACAATGAGCAGTTCTTC,CATGIGAPYNEQFF
TRBV13,NA,TRBJ2-1,NA,TGTGCCAGCAGCTCCCAGGCCAGGGAGGTTCACAATGAGCAGTTCTTC,CASSSQAREVHNEQFF
TRBV5-1,TRBD1,TRBJ1-1,once,TGCGCCAGCAGCGAGGGGACAGGGAGAACTGAAGCTTTCTTT,CASSEGTGRTEAFF
TRBV7-2,NA,TRBJ1-2,NA,TGTGCCAGCAGCTTCACAGGGAACTATGGCTACACCTTC,CASSFTGNYGYTF
TRBV28,NA,TRBJ2-7,NA,TGTGCCAGCAGTCCCCTAAGCGGCGAGCAGTACTTC,CASSPLSGEQYF
TRBV6-6,NA,TRBJ2-1,NA,TGTGCCAGCAGTCCCCGAATCGCTACCTACAATGAGCAGTTCTTC,CASSPRIATYNEQFF
TRBV7-8,TRBD2,TRBJ2-7,NA,TGTGCCAGCAGCTCCATAGCGGGAGGACTACCCGAGCAGTACTTC,CASSSIAGGLPEQYF
TRBV28,TRBD1,TRBJ1-5,NA,TGTGCCAGCAGTTTGGCAGGGGGCGCGGGGCAGCCCCAGCATTTT,CASSLAGGAGQPQHF
TRBV7-3,NA,TRBJ2-1,NA,TGTGCCAGCAGCTTAAACGCGGGATGGAATGAGCAGTTCTTC,CASSLNAGWNEQFF
TRBV28,TRBD1,TRBJ1-2,NA,TGTGCCAGTCGGTACCTAGACAGGGATTATGGCTACACCTTC,CASRYLDRDYGYTF
TRBV28,TRBD1,TRBJ1-3,NA,TGTGCCAGCAGTTTATATGAGGGGGCCGGAAACACCATATATTTT,CASSLYEGAGNTIYF
TRBV7-7,TRBD2,TRBJ2-7,NA,TGTGCTAGCAGCTTAGTAGGACTAGCGTATTACGAGCAGTACTTC,CASSLVGLAYYEQYF
TRBV5-1,NA,TRBJ1-4,few,TGCGCCAGCAGCTTGCTAGGGCGGGATGAAAAACTGTTTTTT,CASSLLGRDEKLFF
TRBV15,NA,TRBJ2-3,few,TGTGCCACCAGCAGTCTAGATACTAGCACAGATACGCAGTATTTT,CATSSLDTSTDTQYF
TRBV20-1,NA,TRBJ2-1,NA,TGCAGTGCCCCGGACGGGGATGAGCAGTTCTTC,CSAPDGDEQFF